Listed below are T cell receptor beta chains from one sample, sequenced in a study of T cell clones after liver transplantation. TCRdb keeps only in-frame clones here, not all; method: immunoSEQ multiplex PCR. This table holds 70,000 to 85,000 clones, roughly 80% found once. Sequencing used CD4+ T cells from blood, obtained before liver transplant. These receptors all stem from a human donor who received a liver transplant. Each CDR3 is given with its conserved first and last residue. D genes are given only for firm matches. Only part of the rows carry a size: once, few, many, or a class if the clone is expanded.

v_call,clone_size,d_call,j_call,cdr3_nt,cdr3_aa
TRBV15,-,-,TRBJ2-7,TGTGCCACCAGCCAAGAGGGGGGTCAAACCTACGAGCAGTACTTC,CATSQEGGQTYEQYF
TRBV27,once,-,TRBJ1-1,TGTGCCAGCAGAGAGTTGGGGGGGGGCTACACTGAAGCTTTCTTT,CASRELGGGYTEAFF
TRBV5-1,once,TRBD1,TRBJ2-7,TGCGCCAGCAGCCGGGACAGGGTGCGGGAGCAGTACTTC,CASSRDRVREQYF
TRBV21-1,few,-,TRBJ1-2,TGTGCCAGCACCAGACAGCGTACTAACTATGGCTACACCTTC,CASTRQRTNYGYTF
TRBV10-3,-,-,TRBJ1-1,TGTGCCATCAGTGAGTCGTCCAACCCCAACACTGAAGCTTTCTTT,CAISESSNPNTEAFF
TRBV7-2,-,TRBD1,TRBJ1-1,TGTGCCAGCAGCTCACTCGACAGGGGGTTTTTTAACACTGAAGCTTTCTTT,CASSSLDRGFFNTEAFF
TRBV6-5,few,-,TRBJ1-1,TGTGCCAGCAGTACCGGACGGAACACTGAAGCTTTCTTT,CASSTGRNTEAFF
TRBV5-6,-,-,TRBJ2-4,TGTGCCAGCAGCCGAGGCCAGGTTGGAAACATTCAGTACTTC,CASSRGQVGNIQYF
TRBV5-6,-,-,TRBJ1-4,TGTGCCAGCAGCCTGGGGACCGGGGAGAGATATGAAAAACTGTTTTTT,CASSLGTGERYEKLFF
TRBV25-1,-,TRBD1,TRBJ2-3,TGTGCCAGCACCCGGACAGGGAGCACAGATACGCAGTATTTT,CASTRTGSTDTQYF
TRBV18,-,-,TRBJ1-5,TGTGCCAGCTCACCACTAAGGGTGGGGACTGATCAGCCCCAGCATTTT,CASSPLRVGTDQPQHF